Below, one T cell receptor beta chain is given with its context. This specimen belongs to a study of blood T cell repertoires in COVID-19. Per germline, CDR1 LNHNV and CDR2 YYDKDF (reference sequence). Trimming took 8 bases from V and 5 from J; bases not matched to a gene: 5. The CDR3 has 13 amino acids. Sequencing was performed with immunoSEQ multiplex PCR; in TCRdb, only in-frame clones are kept and a portion is missing. The sample lists around 120,000 clones; 86% were seen once. Sequenced: PBMCs or T cells enriched from blood (not recorded which). The chain combines TRBV15 with TRBJ2-7; 11 nucleotides agree with TRBD1. The clonotype originates from a woman aged 50 to 60 who had recovered from COVID-19. The CDR3 spells CATRDRGGHEQYF. CDR3 in DNA: TGTGCCACCCGGGACAGGGGGGGACACGAGCAGTACTTC.